Listed below are T cell receptor beta chains from one sample, sequenced in a study of cytomegalovirus exposure and HLA in healthy donors. The data were produced by immunoSEQ multiplex PCR, yet TCRdb's version contains in-frame clones alone and is incomplete. Its clone listing holds 150,000 to 200,000 clones. Material for sequencing was PBMCs. The source of these receptors is a man aged 25 to 40 in good health and CMV-seronegative. Both conserved end residues are trimmed from each CDR3. The order of the fields is J gene, V gene, CDR3 protein.

TRBJ1-1 | TRBV27 | ASSLGGDWGEAF
TRBJ1-3 | TRBV2 | ASSSGTGAPGNTIY
TRBJ2-3 | TRBV28 | ASSRPPGLHTQY
TRBJ1-5 | TRBV21-1 | ASSKRAQGRSNQPQH
TRBJ2-7 | TRBV7-8 | ASSLTGYEQY
TRBJ1-1 | TRBV10-3 | AISESPTDAF
TRBJ1-2 | TRBV19 | ASSNPQGTYGYT
TRBJ2-5 | TRBV5-1 | ASSSRSGTAQETQY
TRBJ2-2 | TRBV7-3 | ASSYLPGLAVANTGELF
TRBJ2-7 | TRBV10-1 | ASSESSGTYEQY
TRBJ2-1 | TRBV5-6 | ASSSGLAGWNEQF
TRBJ1-4 | TRBV28 | ASSPDRVDEKLF
TRBJ1-1 | TRBV7-9 | ASSLPDSNTEAF
TRBJ2-7 | TRBV5-5 | ASSLVVNYEQY
TRBJ1-5 | TRBV5-6 | ASSQDRGRFSNQPQH
TRBJ1-2 | TRBV11-3 | ASSLEYRATNGYT
TRBJ1-1 | TRBV2 | ASSARGLGTEAF
TRBJ1-1 | TRBV7-6 | ASSPRTGGLTHEAF
TRBJ2-7 | TRBV29-1 | SVGGQGSYEQY
TRBJ1-6 | TRBV4-3 | ASSQQENSPLH
TRBJ2-4 | TRBV5-1 | ASSQGLAKNIQY
TRBJ2-6 | TRBV29-1 | SVGARRSGANVLT
TRBJ1-3 | TRBV29-1 | SVETGLNSGNTIY
TRBJ2-3 | TRBV2 | ASNLVQPY
TRBJ1-1 | TRBV30 | AWLENPNTEAF
TRBJ2-5 | TRBV5-1 | ASSPGLAGGYQETQY
TRBJ2-7 | TRBV28 | ASSLPGQLYEQY
TRBJ1-2 | TRBV2 | ASRDLGLHGYT
TRBJ1-1 | TRBV19 | ASMDRENVGTEAF
TRBJ2-7 | TRBV15 | ATRLGGSHYYEQY
TRBJ1-1 | TRBV5-1 | ASSLYAGGNTEAF
TRBJ2-5 | TRBV7-9 | ASSQGVGLEKTQY
TRBJ1-5 | TRBV19 | ASSPGQGVQPQH
TRBJ1-3 | TRBV6-6 | ASSPPGTSGNTIY
TRBJ2-3 | TRBV30 | AWAFTSTDTQY
TRBJ1-4 | TRBV5-8 | ASSPRTAEGTNEKLF
TRBJ1-1 | TRBV28 | ASSLDTGRNTEAF
TRBJ2-7 | TRBV4-2 | ASSLLAGGNSYEQY